This TCR beta chain was profiled in a study of CD8+CD57+ T cells in acquired aplastic anemia. Whole-study results and caveats: Common to patients and controls were roughly 30 CD8+ CDR3 sequences.

Details on this clonotype: The antigen is undetermined.

CDR3 length: 13 amino acids. The V end was cut by 6 bases, the J end by 5 bases, with 14 bases between. CDR1 DFQATT and CDR2 SNEGSKA come from the germline V gene (reference sequence). TCR beta VDJ and CDR3 were profiled, and genomic DNA was the template. TCRdb re-analysed the reads in MiXCR, keeping a single row per CDR3 protein. The profile shows 150,000 or so distinct CDR3 sequences, around 43% of them singletons. Flow cytometry had shown expanded CD8+CD57+ cells in the patients chosen for sequencing. Source material: sorted CD4+, CD8+, or CD8+CD57+ T cells (not recorded which) from PBMCs. The V and J genes are TRBV20-1 and TRBJ2-1; D not resolved. The clonotype originates from a human donor with aplastic anemia. As DNA, the CDR3 is TGCAGTGCCAGCAGCCGGCTGAACAATGAGCAGTTCTTC. Its translation is CSASSRLNNEQFF.